What follows are 19 T cell receptor beta chains derived from one specimen sequenced in a study of cytomegalovirus exposure and HLA in healthy donors. The table came from immunoSEQ multiplex PCR; TCRdb's copy has only in-frame clones and leaves some out. The sample has 50,000 to 65,000 clones, approximately 95% seen once; the top ten hold roughly 1.2%. The specimen sequenced was PBMCs. These receptors all stem from a woman aged 18-35 years in good health and CMV-seronegative.

The chain employs TRBV7-2 and TRBJ2-7; the D gene is possibly TRBD2 (6 bases). Germline CDR1 and CDR2: SGHTA and FQGNSA. V was clipped by 1 base and J by 0 bases, with 7 bases between them. This CDR3 contains 14 residues. This chain's CDR3 is CASSLGRDSYEQYF. The CDR3 DNA reads as TGTGCCAGCAGCTTAGGGCGGGACTCCTACGAGCAGTACTTC.

The rearrangement uses TRBV28 and TRBJ2-7; possible D gene TRBD1, 5 bases. The V end lost 6 bases, the J end lost 2 bases, and 14 bases lay between the germline ends. CDR3 length equals 14 residues. Germline CDR1 and CDR2: MDHEN and SYDVKM. CDR3 residues: CASSPGRVPYEQYF. CDR3 sequence (DNA): TGTGCCAGCAGCCCGGGCAGGGTTCCCTACGAGCAGTACTTC.

The rearrangement links TRBV5-1 to TRBJ2-5; possible D gene TRBD1, 6 bases. Germline values: CDR1 SGHRS, CDR2 YFSETQ. The CDR3 is 14 residues long. Deletions cut 0 bases from V and 2 bases from J, with 8 bases between. CDR3 amino acids: CASSLVGQQETQYF. The DNA for the CDR3 is TGCGCCAGCAGCTTGGTGGGACAACAAGAGACCCAGTACTTC.

The chain joins TRBV11-2 to TRBJ1-2, with D possibly matching TRBD1 (6 bases). The CDR3 has 13 amino acids. Trimming removed 5 bases from V and 4 bases from J, with 11 bases in between. CDR1 SGHAT and CDR2 FQNNGV come from the germline V gene. The CDR3 region has the DNA TGTGCCAGCAGCCCAGGGGTTTTCTATGGCTACACCTTC. Translation: CASSPGVFYGYTF.

The V gene is TRBV9, the J gene TRBJ2-7; D is unresolved. This CDR3 contains 15 residues. Germline V gene lookup returns CDR1 SGDLS and CDR2 YYNGEE. Trimming stripped 4 bases from V and 5 bases from J, with 19 bases between. The CDR3 DNA reads as TGTGCCAGCAGCCCCCTGGGCGAACATGTCCACGAGCAGTACTTC. As protein: CASSPLGEHVHEQYF.

The sample holds one count of this clone. J is TRBJ2-3 and V is TRBV7-9, with a weak D call TRBD2 (5 bases). Germline lookup yields CDR1 SEHNR and CDR2 FQNEAQ (reference sequence). The length of the CDR3 is 14 residues. V lost 3 bases, J lost 0 bases, and 7 bases lay in between. The CDR3 sequence is CASSFGESTDTQYF. The CDR3 DNA reads as TGTGCCAGCAGCTTCGGGGAGAGCACAGATACGCAGTATTTT. The full variable domain, rest sourced from reference TRBV7-9 and TRBJ2-3, is DTGVSQNPRHKITKRGQNVTFRCDPISEHNRLYWYRQTLGQGPEFLTYFQNEAQLEKSRLLSDRFSAERPKGSFSTLEIQRTEQGDSAMYLCASSFGESTDTQYFGPGTRLTVL.

V gene TRBV4-1 combines with J gene TRBJ2-7, with TRBD1 matching over 7 bases. The germline V gene encodes CDR1 MGHRA and CDR2 YSYEKL. This CDR3 has 12 residues. V shed 3 bases, J shed 5 bases, and the junction held 1 base outside the gene matches. The CDR3 region has the DNA TGCGCCAGCAGCCAGACAGGGAACGAGCAGTACTTC. Its protein product is CASSQTGNEQYF.

This chain joins TRBV18 and TRBJ2-7; the match to TRBD2 covers 9 bases. This CDR3 region has 17 residues. With V trimmed by 0 bases and J by 3 bases, 9 bases remained unmatched. Germline-derived CDR1 and CDR2 are KGHSH and LQKENI. CDR3 sequence reads: CASSPPQTGLASYEQYF. The DNA of the CDR3 is TGTGCCAGCTCACCACCCCAAACGGGACTAGCCAGCTACGAGCAGTACTTC.

The gene calls are TRBV7-2 and TRBJ2-2, with D perhaps matching TRBD2 (6 bases). V was pared by 7 bases and J by 5 bases, with 14 bases between. CDR1 is SGHTA, CDR2 FQGNSA, per germline. The CDR3 has 14 residues. As DNA, the CDR3 is TGTGCCAGCACCATTGGGGGGAGAACCGGGGAGCTGTTTTTT. It specifies CASTIGGRTGELFF.

By share of the sample, this clone is medium-sized (0.01 to 0.1%). The chain has TRBV6-4 and TRBJ2-1, with D tentatively TRBD1 (5 bases). Trimming shortened V by 3 bases and J by 7 bases, and 10 bases separated the two germline ends. The V gene's germline CDR1 is MRHNA and CDR2 SNTAGT. The CDR3 consists of 13 residues. CDR3 coding DNA: TGTGCCAGCAGTGAGTCAGACAGAAATGAGCAGTTCTTC. Its protein product is CASSESDRNEQFF.

This clone occurred once. V gene TRBV25-1 combines with J gene TRBJ1-4, with 10 bases fitting TRBD1. This CDR3 region has 14 residues. CDR1 and CDR2 from the germline V gene are MGHDK and SYGVNS. V dropped 6 bases and J dropped 4; count of bases not matched to a gene: 2. The CDR3 is CASRGDRGNEKLFF. As DNA, the CDR3 is TGTGCCAGCAGGGGGGACAGGGGTAATGAAAAACTGTTTTTT. The entire variable domain, with the rest obtained from reference TRBV25-1 and TRBJ1-4, is as follows: EADIYQTPRYLVIGTGKKITLECSQTMGHDKMYWYQQDPGMELHLIHYSYGVNSTEKGDLSSESTVSRIRTEHFPLTLESARPSHTSQYLCASRGDRGNEKLFFGSGTQLSVL.

The chain carries TRBV7-9 and TRBJ2-1, with 8 positions matching TRBD1. From germline, CDR1 is SEHNR and CDR2 FQNEAQ (reference sequence). V shed 5 bases, J shed 7 bases, and the junction held 7 bases outside the gene matches. The CDR3 runs 14 residues. CDR3 loop: CASSPQTGVNEQFF. For the CDR3, the DNA is TGTGCCAGCAGCCCACAGACAGGGGTGAATGAGCAGTTCTTC.

The gene calls are TRBV2 and TRBJ2-3; the D is unclear. V dropped 7 bases and J dropped 4 bases, with 18 bases sitting between them. CDR3 length equals 15 residues. The germline CDR1 and CDR2 sequences are SNHLY and FYNNEI. The CDR3 region is CASTLFLRSADTQYF. In DNA, the CDR3 is TGTGCCAGCACCCTCTTCCTCCGTTCCGCAGATACGCAGTATTTT.

The V gene is TRBV7-3, the J gene TRBJ1-2, with 8 bases that match TRBD1. Germline trimming cut 5 bases from V and 9 bases from J; bases unmatched to any gene: 8. The germline gives CDR1 SGHTA, CDR2 FQGTGA. CDR3 length: 13 amino acids. Here the CDR3 DNA reads TGTGCCAGCAGCCCAACAGGGGGGGTCCGCTACACCTTC. Its translation: CASSPTGGVRYTF. The complete variable domain, with remaining parts taken from reference TRBV7-3 and TRBJ1-2, reads GAGVSQTPSNKVTEKGKYVELRCDPISGHTALYWYRQSLGQGPEFLIYFQGTGAADDSGLPNDRFFAVRPEGSVSTLKIQRTERGDSAVYLCASSPTGGVRYTFGSGTRLTVV.

The V call is TRBV6-1, the J call TRBJ1-2; a possible D gene is TRBD1 (6 bases). Germline V CDR1 and CDR2: MNHNS, SASEGT. The CDR3 covers 14 residues. Trimming stripped 0 bases from V and 5 bases from J, with 10 bases between. The CDR3 nucleotides are TGTGCCAGCAGTGAAGCCGGCAGGGGATATGGCTACACCTTC. Amino acids: CASSEAGRGYGYTF.

The V and J genes are TRBV6-4 and TRBJ2-3; TRBD1 matches 10 bases. The CDR3 is 15 amino acids. Germline V CDR1 and CDR2: MRHNA, SNTAGT. Trimming removed 3 bases from V and 1 base from J; junction bases left unmatched: 1. The CDR3 loop is CASSEGTGGTDTQYF. The CDR3 region has the DNA TGTGCCAGCAGTGAGGGGACAGGGGGCACAGATACGCAGTATTTT.

The CDR3 bases are TGTGCCATCAGAGCAGGGGCCGCACTCTACGAGCAGTACTTC. Translated, it gives CAIRAGAALYEQYF. The V and J genes are TRBV10-3 and TRBJ2-7; D possibly corresponds to TRBD1 (6 bases). The CDR3 loop spans 14 amino acids. Germline CDR1 ENHRY, CDR2 SYGVKD. Trimming removed 6 bases from V and 3 bases from J, with 15 bases in between.

This clone appeared once. Additional DNA sequences in this sample encode the identical CDR3. This chain connects TRBV28 to TRBJ2-7; TRBD2 aligns across 9 bases. The CDR3 sequence is 14 residues long. The ends lost 2 bases at V and 4 bases at J; junction bases unmatched: 3. CDR1 is MDHEN and CDR2 is SYDVKM in the germline V gene. CDR3 loop: CASSLAGGPYEQYF. The CDR3 coding sequence is TGTGCCAGCAGTTTAGCGGGAGGGCCGTACGAGCAGTACTTC.

CDR3 protein: CASSPSGSYNEQFF. The CDR3 DNA is TGTGCCAGCAGCCCGAGCGGGTCCTACAATGAGCAGTTCTTC. The chain carries TRBV7-6 and TRBJ2-1, with D perhaps TRBD2 (6 bases). From germline, CDR1 is SGHVS and CDR2 FNYEAQ. Trimming removed 5 bases from V and 1 base from J, with 9 bases in between. This CDR3 spans 14 amino acids.